The 14 T cell receptor beta chains reported below all come from one sample, sequenced in a study of blood T cell repertoires in COVID-19. Measured with immunoSEQ multiplex PCR; TCRdb has only the in-frame clones, and not every one. The table has roughly 250,000 clones, around 90% seen once. The sequenced sample was peripheral blood. The receptor source for this set is a man between 60 and 70 years old who had recovered from COVID-19.

The rearrangement links TRBV28 to TRBJ1-5; D uncertain. Looked up from germline, CDR1 is MDHEN and CDR2 is SYDVKM. This CDR3 has 11 residues. V lost 9 bases and J lost 0, with 3 bases in between. The CDR3 sequence is CASNSNQPQHF. The CDR3 DNA follows: TGTGCCAGTAATAGCAATCAGCCCCAGCATTTT. The variable domain in full, completed from reference TRBV28 and TRBJ1-5, reads DVKVTQSSRYLVKRTGEKVFLECVQDMDHENMFWYRQDPGLGLRLIYFSYDVKMKEKGDIPEGYSVSREKKERFSLILESASTNQTSMYLCASNSNQPQHFGDGTRLSIL.

This chain links TRBV28 with TRBJ1-2; 10 positions agree with TRBD1. This CDR3 spans 14 amino acids. V dropped 3 bases and J dropped 8; count of bases not matched to a gene: 6. Germline V gives CDR1 MDHEN, CDR2 SYDVKM. CDR3 sequence reads: CASSFRQGAGGYTF. As DNA, the CDR3 is TGTGCCAGCAGTTTTCGACAGGGGGCAGGGGGCTACACCTTC.

J is TRBJ2-1 and V is TRBV10-2, with D possibly being TRBD2 (5 bases). Germline V lookup: CDR1 WSHSY, CDR2 SAAADI. CDR3 length equals 13 residues. The V end lost 10 bases, the J end lost 2 bases, and 12 bases lay between the germline ends. Here the CDR3 reads CAKRAATYNEQFF. CDR3 DNA: TGCGCCAAGAGGGCAGCAACCTACAATGAGCAGTTCTTC.

The chain links TRBV2 to TRBJ1-6; 8 nucleotides align to TRBD1. CDR1 is SNHLY, CDR2 FYNNEI, per germline. The length of the CDR3 is 16 residues. V was clipped by 3 bases and J by 9 bases; unmatched bases: 10. The CDR3 protein is CASSEFVSGGSSPLHF. The CDR3 nucleotides are TGTGCCAGCAGTGAGTTTGTGTCAGGGGGCTCTTCACCCCTCCACTTT.

This clone has only a few counts. The CDR3 nucleotides read TGTGCCAGCAGCCAAGCACAGGGGTTTACTTCACCCCTCCACTTT. This codes for CASSQAQGFTSPLHF. The chain joins TRBV14 to TRBJ1-6; TRBD1 matches 7 bases. The CDR3 has 15 residues. V dropped 1 base and J dropped 9; count of bases not matched to a gene: 6. Germline lookup yields CDR1 SGHDN and CDR2 FVKESK.

The rearrangement joins TRBV7-6 to TRBJ2-2, with D unclear. Germline V gene data show CDR1 as SGHVS and CDR2 as FNYEAQ. Between the trimmed V and J ends, which lost 1 base and 2 bases, there was a span of 11 bases. The CDR3 length is 16 residues. CDR3 sequence: CASSLVAVTNTGELFF. For the CDR3, the DNA is TGTGCCAGCAGCTTAGTGGCCGTAACCAACACCGGGGAGCTGTTTTTT.

This clone was seen a few times. The chain uses TRBV2 and TRBJ1-2; D is possibly TRBD1 (6 bases). The V end was cut by 3 bases, the J end by 7 bases, with 15 bases between. The germline V gene has CDR1 SNHLY and CDR2 FYNNEI. The CDR3 has 14 amino acids. The CDR3 DNA reads as TGTGCCAGCAGTGATTACAGGGACGTGTCTGGCTACACCTTC. It is translated as CASSDYRDVSGYTF. The complete variable domain, with remaining parts taken from reference TRBV2 and TRBJ1-2, reads EPEVTQTPSHQVTQMGQEVILRCVPISNHLYFYWYRQILGQKVEFLVSFYNNEISEKSEIFDDQFSVERPDGSNFTLKIRSTKLEDSAMYFCASSDYRDVSGYTFGSGTRLTVV.

Details on this clone: Mismatch with germline at one junction end may stem from a read error. This chain uses TRBV5-1 with TRBJ2-1; D is unclear. Germline V gene sequence: CDR1 SGHRS, CDR2 YFSETQ. The CDR3 consists of 14 residues. In nucleotides, the CDR3 is TGCGCCAGCACCTTGGCGAACAGTAGGAATGAGCAGTTCTTC. As protein: CASTLANSRNEQFF.

This clone was recorded only once. The genes are TRBV5-5 and TRBJ1-4; D perhaps matches TRBD1 (5 bases). V was pared by 0 bases and J by 7 bases, with 7 bases between. The CDR3 covers 13 residues. Germline V gene lookup returns CDR1 SGHKS and CDR2 YYEKEE (reference sequence). The CDR3 bases are TGTGCCAGCAGCTTGGAGGACACTGAAAAACTGTTTTTT. It translates to CASSLEDTEKLFF.

The V gene is TRBV24-1, the J gene TRBJ2-2; tentatively, D is TRBD2 (6 bases). V was trimmed by 5 bases and J by 7 bases, leaving 10 bases between them. Looked up from germline, CDR1 is KGHDR and CDR2 is SFDVKD. This CDR3 is built from 13 residues. CDR3 sequence: CATSGQRVGELFF. For the CDR3, the DNA is TGTGCCACCAGTGGTCAGCGGGTCGGGGAGCTGTTTTTT.

This clone was detected a few times. V usage is TRBV9 and J usage is TRBJ1-3, with D hard to call. The germline CDR1 and CDR2 sequences are SGDLS and YYNGEE. Trimming took 0 bases from V and 0 from J, leaving 13 bases between them. The CDR3 runs 17 residues. CDR3 bases: TGTGCCAGCAGCGTAGATCAGGCACCAAGCTCTGGAAACACCATATATTTT. Translating gives CASSVDQAPSSGNTIYF.

This chain uses TRBV5-8 with TRBJ1-5; D not resolved. Trimming took 1 base from V and 6 from J, leaving 14 bases between them. The CDR3 runs 15 residues. CDR1 and CDR2 from the germline V gene are SGHTS and YDEGEE. The CDR3 nucleotides are TGTGCCAGCAGCTTGTCAAATCGGTCCACTCAGCCCCAGCATTTT. It encodes CASSLSNRSTQPQHF.

This sequence joins TRBV6-5 and TRBJ1-1; tentative D call: TRBD1 (5 bases). The CDR3 extends over 11 amino acids. Deletions cut 6 bases from V and 10 bases from J, with 12 bases between. The germline CDR1 and CDR2 sequences are MNHEY and SVGAGI. The CDR3 DNA reads as TGTGCCAGCAGATCCGGGGGGGGAGCTTTCTTT. Translated: CASRSGGGAFF.

V usage is TRBV4-1 and J usage is TRBJ2-6; 11 bases agree with TRBD1. Germline CDR1 and CDR2: MGHRA and YSYEKL. With 1 base clipped from V and 2 bases from J, the junction kept 10 bases outside the gene matches. This CDR3 is 20 amino acids long. CDR3: CASSQVGGGQGAAGANVLTF. The CDR3 DNA follows: TGCGCCAGCAGCCAAGTTGGGGGTGGACAGGGGGCAGCTGGGGCCAACGTCCTGACTTTC.